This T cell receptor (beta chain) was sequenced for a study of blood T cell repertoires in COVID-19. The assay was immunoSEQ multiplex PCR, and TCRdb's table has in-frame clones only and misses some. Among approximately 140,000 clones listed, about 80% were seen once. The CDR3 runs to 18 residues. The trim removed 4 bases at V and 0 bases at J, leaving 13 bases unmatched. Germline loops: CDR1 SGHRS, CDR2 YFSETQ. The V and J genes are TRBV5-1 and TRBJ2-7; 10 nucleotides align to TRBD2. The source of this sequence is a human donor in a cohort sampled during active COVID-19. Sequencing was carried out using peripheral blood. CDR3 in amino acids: CASSGLAGARPTSYEQYF. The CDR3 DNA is TGCGCCAGCAGCGGGCTAGCGGGGGCGCGCCCGACCTCCTACGAGCAGTACTTC.